This paragraph reports one T cell receptor beta chain. The sample belongs to a study of shared T cell receptors in the human thymus. CDR1 is SGHVS and CDR2 is FNYEAQ in the germline V gene. The trim removed 5 bases at V and 4 bases at J, leaving 9 bases unmatched. The CDR3 totals 15 residues. Profiled with immunoSEQ multiplex PCR; TCRdb holds only in-frame clones, not every one. Here the sample spans roughly 660,000 clones, over 75% being singletons. These data were also filed under a second study, of human thymus T cells. That investigation notes: The thymus tissue came from resections taken during corrective heart surgery. Biased V and J segment usage appeared in thymus and peripheral blood. Thymic TCR repertoires of unrelated people reportedly overlapped highly.

This rearrangement joins TRBV7-6 to TRBJ2-5; 8 bases line up with TRBD1. Sequencing input: thymocytes. The TCR comes from a boy younger than two with a congenital heart defect. The DNA for the CDR3 is TGTGCCAGCAGCCTGAATAGCAGGGGGCGAGAGACCCAGTACTTC. Translating gives CASSLNSRGRETQYF.